The 9 T cell receptor beta chains listed next were all sequenced from one sample in a study of cytomegalovirus exposure and HLA in healthy donors. This table comes from immunoSEQ multiplex PCR, and its TCRdb copy is limited to in-frame clones, with some not included. The sample consists of about 220,000 clones, just over 85% of them appearing once. What was sequenced was PBMCs. The receptors were sampled from a woman aged 18 to 35 in good health and CMV-seronegative.

The chain is built from TRBV28 and TRBJ2-5; 9 bases are a match to TRBD1. The length of the CDR3 is 15 residues. The J segment lost 5 bases and the V segment lost 6 bases, leaving 10 bases of the junction unmatched. Germline-derived CDR1 and CDR2 are MDHEN and SYDVKM. The CDR3 region is CASSQGTGRMETQYF. Here the CDR3 DNA reads TGTGCCAGCAGCCAGGGGACAGGGAGGATGGAGACCCAGTACTTC.

The V call is TRBV5-1, the J call TRBJ2-7; D is possibly TRBD2 (5 bases). The CDR3 has 12 amino acids. Germline CDR1 and CDR2: SGHRS and YFSETQ. The germline V and J ends were trimmed by 0 bases and 6 bases, with 7 bases remaining between them. The CDR3 protein is CASSLVGSEQYF. CDR3 bases: TGCGCCAGCAGCTTGGTTGGGAGCGAGCAGTACTTC.

This clone was counted only a few times. Written as DNA, the CDR3 is TGTGCCAGCAGCTTACCTATAAGGGGTGACGAGCAGTACTTC. It translates to CASSLPIRGDEQYF. The chain carries TRBV7-9 and TRBJ2-7, with D maybe TRBD1 (5 bases). The germline V gene has CDR1 SEHNR and CDR2 FQNEAQ (reference sequence). Between the trimmed V and J ends, which lost 2 bases and 5 bases, there was a span of 13 bases. The CDR3 sequence is 14 residues long.

The rearrangement links TRBV6-1 to TRBJ2-7, with TRBD1 identical over 10 bases. Germline trimming cut 11 bases from V and 4 bases from J; bases unmatched to any gene: 8. The CDR3 loop spans 13 amino acids. Germline V lookup: CDR1 MNHNS, CDR2 SASEGT. The CDR3 sequence is CAFKGTGEYEQYF. In nucleotides, the CDR3 is TGTGCCTTCAAGGGGACAGGGGAATACGAGCAGTACTTC.

J is TRBJ2-4 and V is TRBV28, with 9 nucleotides matching TRBD1. The length of the CDR3 is 15 residues. Germline V CDR1 and CDR2: MDHEN, SYDVKM. Trimming removed 8 bases from V and 1 base from J; junction bases left unmatched: 6. CDR3 sequence reads: CASQKTGGAKNIQYF. The DNA of the CDR3 is TGTGCCAGCCAAAAGACAGGGGGGGCCAAAAACATTCAGTACTTC.

This chain connects TRBV9 to TRBJ2-5, with D perhaps TRBD1 (5 bases). CDR1 and CDR2 (germline): SGDLS, YYNGEE. The CDR3 sequence is 15 residues long. The ends were cut back, 3 bases at V and 5 bases at J, with 17 bases in the middle. This CDR3 reads CASSDRPGPPETQYF. In nucleotides, the CDR3 is TGTGCCAGCAGCGACCGACCAGGGCCACCGGAGACCCAGTACTTC.

The CDR3 sequence is CSAAELNGYTF. The DNA for the CDR3 is TGCAGTGCTGCGGAGTTGAATGGCTACACCTTC. The chain joins TRBV20-1 to TRBJ1-2; D is unclear. CDR3 length: 11 amino acids. Germline loops: CDR1 DFQATT, CDR2 SNEGSKA (reference sequence). Deletions cut 5 bases from V and 6 bases from J, with 10 bases between.

This clone was counted a single time. J is TRBJ2-3 and V is TRBV11-3; 11 bases match TRBD2. Germline CDR1 is SGHNT and CDR2 is YENEEA. V lost 1 base to trimming and J lost 1 base; unmatched junction nucleotides: 7. The CDR3 consists of 18 residues. This chain's CDR3 is CASSLGLAGSLGTDTQYF. DNA of the CDR3: TGTGCCAGCAGCTTAGGACTAGCGGGATCCCTGGGCACAGATACGCAGTATTTT.

The gene calls are TRBV6-1 and TRBJ1-5, with a weak D call TRBD1 (5 bases). Germline V CDR1 and CDR2: MNHNS, SASEGT. Trimming stripped 6 bases from V and 3 bases from J, with 15 bases between. The CDR3 contains 15 residues. CDR3 protein: CASSEVGQFNQPQHF. The CDR3 DNA sequence: TGTGCCAGCAGCGAGGTGGGGCAGTTCAATCAGCCCCAGCATTTT.